The 11 T cell receptor beta chains given below trace back to one sample, sequenced in a study of tumor and adjacent non-tumor tissue in lung cancer. RNA was extracted from bulk tissue without any cell sorting. More than 3 cm separated this lung sample from the edge of the tumor. The library came from three nested PCR rounds adapted from ARM-PCR protocols. TCRdb reprocessed the multiplex PCR reads with MiXCR, giving one entry per CDR3 protein. The sample lists roughly 44,000 distinct CDR3 sequences; roughly two thirds were seen once. Sequenced: distant non-tumor lung tissue. All receptors derive from a woman aged 35 to 49 with non-small cell lung cancer.

Worth noting for this clonotype: A much larger clone differs by one base, so this may be a read error. The conserved phenylalanine or tryptophan normally closing the CDR3 is absent here, so this likely arose from a read error. The V gene is TRBV7-9, the J gene TRBJ2-1; 8 bases are shared with TRBD2. CDR1 is SEHNR and CDR2 is FQNEAQ in the germline V gene (reference sequence). V lost 3 bases to trimming and J lost 3 bases; unmatched junction nucleotides: 1. The CDR3 runs 14 residues. CDR3 amino acids: CASSLTSDYNEQFI. DNA of the CDR3: TGTGCCAGCAGCTTGACTAGCGACTACAATGAGCAGTTCATC.

With respect to this clonotype: A much larger clone sits a single nucleotide away, making a read error possible. The rearrangement joins TRBV28 to TRBJ2-7; D might be TRBD1 (5 bases). The CDR3 extends over 16 amino acids. Trimming cost V 3 bases and J 1 base, with 16 bases left between them. Germline CDR1 and CDR2: MDHEN and SYDVKM. CDR3: CASSFLQGLDSYEQYF. DNA of the CDR3: TGTGCCAGCAGTTTCCTCCAGGGCCTGGATTCCTACGAGCAGTACTTC.

This clonotype was seen repeatedly, ten times or more. This chain connects TRBV4-1 to TRBJ1-2; possible D gene TRBD1, 5 bases. Deletions cut 1 base from V and 8 bases from J, with 17 bases between. Germline V gene lookup returns CDR1 MGHRA and CDR2 YSYEKL. The CDR3 spans 15 residues. The CDR3 DNA is TGCGCCAGCAGCCAAGTTTCCAGGGAACGTCGAGGCTACACCTTC. It is translated as CASSQVSRERRGYTF.

In its sample, this clonotype was seen a few times. The chain has TRBV20-1 and TRBJ1-4, with D perhaps TRBD1 (6 bases). From germline, CDR1 is DFQATT and CDR2 SNEGSKA (reference sequence). Trimming removed 0 bases from V and 14 bases from J, with 16 bases in between. The CDR3 loop spans 13 amino acids. The CDR3 is CSAREGAEERLFF. The DNA for the CDR3 is TGCAGTGCTAGAGAGGGGGCAGAGGAAAGGCTGTTTTTT.

This chain uses TRBV29-1 with TRBJ1-4, with D possibly being TRBD1 (6 bases). The CDR3 length is 15 residues. Germline values: CDR1 SQVTM, CDR2 ANQGSEA. V was shortened by 5 bases and J by 4 bases, with 17 bases between the two germline ends. The CDR3 reads CSVRPRGQGNEKLFF. The CDR3 DNA is TGCAGCGTTCGGCCACGGGGGCAGGGTAATGAAAAACTGTTTTTT.

Comments on this clonotype: This may arise from a read error, as a much more abundant clone is one base away. The V call is TRBV10-3, the J call TRBJ2-5; D possibly corresponds to TRBD2 (5 bases). This CDR3 has 15 amino acids. Trimming took off 0 bases at V and 4 bases at J, with 12 bases between the two ends. Germline V gene sequence: CDR1 ENHRY, CDR2 SYGVKD. The CDR3 here is CAISESDPRGETQYF. For the CDR3, the DNA is TGTGCCATCAGTGAGTCCGACCCCCGGGGAGAGACCCAGTACTTC.

The chain links TRBV6-6 to TRBJ1-6; 9 bases agree with TRBD1. This CDR3 spans 13 amino acids. Trimming removed 10 bases from V and 7 bases from J; junction bases left unmatched: 5. Looked up from germline, CDR1 is MNHNY and CDR2 is SVGAGI (reference sequence). The CDR3 nucleotides read TGTGCCAACGGGGACAGGGAAAATTCACCCCTCCACTTT. This translates into CANGDRENSPLHF.

This clonotype is a singleton in its sample. Germline is not matched at one junction end, which may reflect a read error. CDR3 sequence reads: CASSEQGGAGAEAFF. The DNA of the CDR3 is TGTGCCAGCAGTGAACAGGGAGGGGCGGGCGCTGAAGCTTTCTTC. The rearrangement uses TRBV6-1 and TRBJ1-1, with a tentative D call TRBD1 (5 bases). Germline loops: CDR1 MNHNS, CDR2 SASEGT. The CDR3 consists of 15 residues.

This clonotype turned up a few times. A read error may be the cause here, since a much bigger clone is one base away. The gene calls are TRBV6-5 and TRBJ2-2, with D maybe TRBD2 (6 bases). Germline assignment: CDR1 MNHEY and CDR2 SVGAGI. The CDR3 contains 11 residues. CDR3 nucleotides: TGTGCCAGCCGGAGGAACGGGGGGCTGTTTTTT. Protein product: CASRRNGGLFF.

This clonotype was observed many times. The chain uses TRBV28 and TRBJ1-2; 7 bases are shared with TRBD1. J gave up 3 bases and V 6 bases, and 4 bases lay outside the gene matches. This CDR3 has 13 amino acids. CDR1 and CDR2 (germline): MDHEN, SYDVKM. Here the CDR3 reads CASRPQGHYGYTF. For the CDR3, the DNA is TGTGCCAGCAGACCACAGGGGCACTATGGCTACACCTTC.

The table lists this clonotype with a few counts. The missing conserved phenylalanine or tryptophan at the end of this CDR3 makes a read error likely. The chain combines TRBV11-2 with TRBJ2-3; maybe TRBD2 (5 bases). This CDR3 has 14 residues. The V end was cut by 8 bases, the J end by 5 bases, with 17 bases between. CDR1 SGHAT and CDR2 FQNNGV come from the germline V gene. The CDR3 sequence is CASWVKGEGDTQYL. The CDR3 coding sequence is TGTGCCAGCTGGGTGAAGGGTGAGGGAGATACGCAGTATCTT.